This T cell receptor (beta chain) was observed in a study of T-cell reconstitution after alpha-beta-depleted transplantation in children. This sample's TCRbeta library carried unique molecular identifier barcodes. TCRdb passed the PCR reads through MiXCR, listing each CDR3 protein once. The table has more than 15,000 distinct CDR3 sequences, over 10% seen once. In its sample, this clonotype was seen a few times. V lost 2 bases, J lost 10 bases, and 9 bases lay in between. Germline-derived CDR1 and CDR2 are GTSNPN and SVGIG (reference sequence). This CDR3 region has 11 residues. The receptor was derived from a boy less than two years old who had a stem cell transplant for Wiskott-Aldrich syndrome, so the T cells may come from the graft donor. The chain joins TRBV30 to TRBJ2-1; D remains ambiguous. Source: PBMCs, mostly from graft donor cells, taken 180 days after TCRalphabeta/CD19-depleted stem cell transplant. CDR3 protein: CAWSLLGEQFF. The DNA for the CDR3 is TGTGCCTGGAGTCTTTTAGGCGAGCAGTTCTTC.